Listed below are T cell receptor beta chains from one sample, sequenced in a study of monozygotic twins with inflammatory bowel disease. TCRdb re-called the 5' RACE reads and gives one entry per CDR3 protein, without DNA. With more than 110,000 distinct CDR3 sequences in the sample, the ten largest clones hold 1% to 1.5%. Material: blood. Every receptor here comes from a human donor with ulcerative colitis or Crohn's disease, or a healthy co-twin of an affected twin (not recorded which). CDR3s include the opening cysteine and the closing phenylalanine or tryptophan.

v_call	j_call	cdr3_aa
TRBV6-1	TRBJ2-7	CASSEADRVWYEQYF
TRBV7-9	TRBJ2-3	CASSFPGGAQNTQYF
TRBV7-3	TRBJ2-1	CASSSSPGTSGRSNEQFF
TRBV20-1	TRBJ1-3	CSARPITGRTGNTIYF
TRBV29-1	TRBJ2-3	CSVPKTLKGDTQYF
TRBV12-3/TRBV12-4	TRBJ1-2	CASSLARDRDPLNYGYTF
TRBV27	TRBJ1-5	CASGMGNQPQHF
TRBV5-1	TRBJ2-1	CASTREELAGYNEQFF
TRBV6-1	TRBJ2-1	CASGLAGDRGEQFF
TRBV12-3/TRBV12-4	TRBJ2-7	CASSLGTGGSHIEQYF
TRBV6-6	TRBJ1-1	CASSSFNEGEAFF
TRBV9	TRBJ2-1	CASSVVPLGSNEQFF
TRBV19	TRBJ1-5	CASNGAYSNQPQHF
TRBV11-3	TRBJ1-1	CASSSGQGGSTEAFF
TRBV5-1	TRBJ2-5	CASSFTSGQETQYF
TRBV20-1	TRBJ2-3	CSARDLWRLAGTDTQYF
TRBV29-1	TRBJ2-1	CSVGQGNDNEQFF
TRBV29-1	TRBJ1-2	CSVVRPHYGYTF
TRBV7-2	TRBJ2-7	CASSLDNFVGDYEQYF
TRBV5-4	TRBJ2-1	CASSFSGLRDNEQFF
TRBV6-1	TRBJ2-3	CASRRRVTGVTDTQYF